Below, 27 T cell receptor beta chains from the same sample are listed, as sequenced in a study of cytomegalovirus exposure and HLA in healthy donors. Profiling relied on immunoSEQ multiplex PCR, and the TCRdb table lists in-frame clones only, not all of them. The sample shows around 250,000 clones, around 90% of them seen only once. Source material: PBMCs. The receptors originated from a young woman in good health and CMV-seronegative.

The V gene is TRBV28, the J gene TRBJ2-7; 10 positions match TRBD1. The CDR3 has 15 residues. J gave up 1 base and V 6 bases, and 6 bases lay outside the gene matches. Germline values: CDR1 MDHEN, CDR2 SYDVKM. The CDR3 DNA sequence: TGTGCCAGCAGCCCAGGGACAGGGGTTTCCTACGAGCAGTACGTC. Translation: CASSPGTGVSYEQYV.

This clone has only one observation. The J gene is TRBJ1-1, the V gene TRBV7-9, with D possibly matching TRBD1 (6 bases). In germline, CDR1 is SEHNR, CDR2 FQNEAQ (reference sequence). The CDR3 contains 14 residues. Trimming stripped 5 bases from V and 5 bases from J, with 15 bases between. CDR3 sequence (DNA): TGTGCCAGCAGCCCTGAACAGGGTTTTACTGAAGCTTTCTTT. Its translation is CASSPEQGFTEAFF.

CDR3 sequence reads: CAVVGGGTEAFF. DNA of the CDR3: TGTGCGGTAGTGGGAGGTGGAACTGAAGCTTTCTTT. This chain joins TRBV28 and TRBJ1-1; D not resolved. This CDR3 spans 12 amino acids. Per germline, CDR1 MDHEN and CDR2 SYDVKM.

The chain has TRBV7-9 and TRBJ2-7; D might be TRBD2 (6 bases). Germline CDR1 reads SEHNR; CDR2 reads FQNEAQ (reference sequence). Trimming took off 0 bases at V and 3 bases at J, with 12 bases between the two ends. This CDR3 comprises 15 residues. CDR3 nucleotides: TGTGCCAGCAGCTTAGCCACCGGGAGCAACTACGAGCAGTACTTC. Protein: CASSLATGSNYEQYF.

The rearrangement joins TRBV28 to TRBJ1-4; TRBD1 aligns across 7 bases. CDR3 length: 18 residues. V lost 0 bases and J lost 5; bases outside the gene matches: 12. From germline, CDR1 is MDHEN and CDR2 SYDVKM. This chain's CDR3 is CASSLWRQGRRANEKLFF. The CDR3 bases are TGTGCCAGCAGTTTATGGCGACAGGGCCGCCGGGCCAATGAAAAACTGTTTTTT.

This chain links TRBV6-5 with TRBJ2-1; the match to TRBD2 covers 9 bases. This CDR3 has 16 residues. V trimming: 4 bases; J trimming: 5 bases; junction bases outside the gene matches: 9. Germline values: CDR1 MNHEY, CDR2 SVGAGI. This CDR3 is CASSSGWAGGDNEQFF. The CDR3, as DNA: TGTGCCAGCAGTTCCGGATGGGCGGGGGGGGACAATGAGCAGTTCTTC.

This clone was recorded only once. The CDR3, as DNA: TGTGCCAGCAGTCCGATCGGGACAGGGTTGAATTCACCCCTCCACTTT. It codes for CASSPIGTGLNSPLHF. The chain uses TRBV27 and TRBJ1-6; 9 bases line up with TRBD1. The CDR3 has 16 residues. V gave up 5 bases and J gave up 7 bases; unmatched junction bases: 9. CDR1 is MNHEY and CDR2 is SMNVEV in the germline V gene (reference sequence).

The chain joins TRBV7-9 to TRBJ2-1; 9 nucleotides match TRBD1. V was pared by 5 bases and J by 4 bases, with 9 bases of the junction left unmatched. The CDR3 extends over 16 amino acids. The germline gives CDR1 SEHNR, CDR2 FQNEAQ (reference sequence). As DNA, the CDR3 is TGTGCCAGCAGCCCCTCGGGACAGGGCGTGTACAATGAGCAGTTCTTC. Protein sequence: CASSPSGQGVYNEQFF. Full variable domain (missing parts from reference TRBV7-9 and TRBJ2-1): DTGVSQNPRHKITKRGQNVTFRCDPISEHNRLYWYRQTLGQGPEFLTYFQNEAQLEKSRLLSDRFSAERPKGSFSTLEIQRTEQGDSAMYLCASSPSGQGVYNEQFFGPGTRLTVL.

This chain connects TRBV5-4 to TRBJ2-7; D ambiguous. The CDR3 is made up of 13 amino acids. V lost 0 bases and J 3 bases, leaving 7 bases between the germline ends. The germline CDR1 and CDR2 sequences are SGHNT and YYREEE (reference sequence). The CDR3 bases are TGTGCCAGCAGCTTGGGGAACTACTACGAGCAGTACTTC. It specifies CASSLGNYYEQYF. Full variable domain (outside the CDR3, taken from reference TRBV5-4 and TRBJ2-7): ETGVTQSPTHLIKTRGQQVTLRCSSQSGHNTVSWYQQALGQGPQFIFQYYREEENGRGNFPPRFSGLQFPNYSSELNVNALELDDSALYLCASSLGNYYEQYFGPGTRLTVT.

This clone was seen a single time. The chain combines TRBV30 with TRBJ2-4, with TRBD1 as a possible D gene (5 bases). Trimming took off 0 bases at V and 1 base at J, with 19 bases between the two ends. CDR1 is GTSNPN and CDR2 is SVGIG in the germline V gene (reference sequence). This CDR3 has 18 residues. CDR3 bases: TGTGCCTGGAGTGTAACCCCTAGGGGAAGGGGCGCCAAAAACATTCAGTACTTC. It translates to CAWSVTPRGRGAKNIQYF.

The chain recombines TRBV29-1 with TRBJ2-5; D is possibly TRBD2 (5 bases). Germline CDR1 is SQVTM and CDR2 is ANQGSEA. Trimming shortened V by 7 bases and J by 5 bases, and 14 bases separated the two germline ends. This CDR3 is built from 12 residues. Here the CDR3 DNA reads TGCAGCGCCCAAGGACTCTGGGAGACCCAGTACTTC. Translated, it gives CSAQGLWETQYF.

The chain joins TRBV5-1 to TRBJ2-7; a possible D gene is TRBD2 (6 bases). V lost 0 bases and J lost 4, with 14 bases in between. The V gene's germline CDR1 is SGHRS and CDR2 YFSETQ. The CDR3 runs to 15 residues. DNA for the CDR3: TGCGCCAGCAGCTTGGGGGCTGCGGGAAATTACGAGCAGTACGTC. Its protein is CASSLGAAGNYEQYV.

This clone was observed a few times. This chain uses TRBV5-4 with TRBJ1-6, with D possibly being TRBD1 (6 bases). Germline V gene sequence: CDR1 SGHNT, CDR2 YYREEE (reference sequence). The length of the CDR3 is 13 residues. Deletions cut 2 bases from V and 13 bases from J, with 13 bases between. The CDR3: CASSFGTPAPLHF. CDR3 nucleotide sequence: TGTGCCAGCAGCTTCGGGACACCCGCTCCCCTCCACTTT.

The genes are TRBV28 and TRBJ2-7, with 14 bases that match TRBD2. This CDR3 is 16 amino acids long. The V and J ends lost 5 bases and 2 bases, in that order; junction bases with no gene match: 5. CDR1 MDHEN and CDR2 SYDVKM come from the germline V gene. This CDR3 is CASSPRGLAGAYEQYF. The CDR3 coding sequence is TGTGCCAGCAGTCCGAGGGGACTAGCGGGGGCCTACGAGCAGTACTTC.

The CDR3: CASRWGSGGPTDTQYF. CDR3 nucleotide sequence: TGTGCCAGCAGGTGGGGTAGCGGGGGCCCCACAGATACGCAGTATTTT. This chain joins TRBV5-4 and TRBJ2-3; TRBD2 aligns across 9 bases. V lost 5 bases and J lost 2; bases outside the gene matches: 9. Germline CDR1 SGHNT, CDR2 YYREEE (reference sequence). The CDR3 sequence is 16 residues long.

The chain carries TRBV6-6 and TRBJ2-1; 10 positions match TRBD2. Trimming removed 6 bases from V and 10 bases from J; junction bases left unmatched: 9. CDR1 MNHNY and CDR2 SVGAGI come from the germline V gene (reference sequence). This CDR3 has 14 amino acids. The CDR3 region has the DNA TGTGCCAGCAGCCCCCGGCCTAGCGGGGGAGAGCAGTTCTTC. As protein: CASSPRPSGGEQFF.

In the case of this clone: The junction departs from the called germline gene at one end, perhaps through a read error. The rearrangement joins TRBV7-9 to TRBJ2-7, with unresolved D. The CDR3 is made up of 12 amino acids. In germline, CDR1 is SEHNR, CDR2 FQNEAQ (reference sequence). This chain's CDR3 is CASSLGDTIMDF. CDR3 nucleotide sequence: TGTGCCAGCAGCTTAGGCGACACCATTATGGACTTC.

This CDR3 is CASSRGDGYTF. DNA for the CDR3: TGTGCCAGCAGCCGGGGGGATGGCTACACCTTC. The chain uses TRBV6-6 and TRBJ1-2, with a tentative D call TRBD1 (5 bases). Trimming stripped 6 bases from V and 6 bases from J, with 8 bases between. The CDR3 runs to 11 residues. Germline V CDR1 and CDR2: MNHNY, SVGAGI (reference sequence).

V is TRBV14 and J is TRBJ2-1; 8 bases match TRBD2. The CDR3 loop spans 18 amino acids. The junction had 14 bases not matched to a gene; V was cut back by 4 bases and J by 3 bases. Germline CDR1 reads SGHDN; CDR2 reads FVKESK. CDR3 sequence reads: CASSPWISGGAGYNEQFF. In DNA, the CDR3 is TGTGCCAGCAGCCCATGGATCAGCGGGGGCGCCGGCTACAATGAGCAGTTCTTC.

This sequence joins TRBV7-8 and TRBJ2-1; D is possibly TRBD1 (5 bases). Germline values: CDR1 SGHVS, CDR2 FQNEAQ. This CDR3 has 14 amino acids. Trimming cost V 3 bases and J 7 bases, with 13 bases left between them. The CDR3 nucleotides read TGTGCCAGCAGCTTGAGGCAGGGTGGGAATGAGCAGTTCTTC. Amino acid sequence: CASSLRQGGNEQFF.

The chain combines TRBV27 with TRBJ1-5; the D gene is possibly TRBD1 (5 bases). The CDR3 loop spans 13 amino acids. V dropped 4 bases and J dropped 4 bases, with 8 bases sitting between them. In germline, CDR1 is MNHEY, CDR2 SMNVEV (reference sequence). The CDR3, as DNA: TGTGCCAGCAGTTGGGGCCCAAATCAGCCCCAGCATTTT. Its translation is CASSWGPNQPQHF.

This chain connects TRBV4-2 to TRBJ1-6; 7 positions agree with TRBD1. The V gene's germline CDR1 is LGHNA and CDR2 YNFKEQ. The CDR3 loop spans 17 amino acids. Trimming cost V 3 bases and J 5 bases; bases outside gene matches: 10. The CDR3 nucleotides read TGTGCCAGCAGCCAGCAAAAGTCCGGGACAGATAATTCACCCCTCCACTTT. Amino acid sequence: CASSQQKSGTDNSPLHF.

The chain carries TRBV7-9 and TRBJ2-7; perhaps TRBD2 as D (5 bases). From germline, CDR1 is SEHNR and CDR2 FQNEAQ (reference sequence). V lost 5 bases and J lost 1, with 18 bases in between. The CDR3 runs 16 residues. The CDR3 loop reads CASSLTFLGGSYEQYF. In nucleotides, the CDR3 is TGTGCCAGCAGCCTTACGTTCTTAGGAGGATCCTACGAGCAGTACTTC.

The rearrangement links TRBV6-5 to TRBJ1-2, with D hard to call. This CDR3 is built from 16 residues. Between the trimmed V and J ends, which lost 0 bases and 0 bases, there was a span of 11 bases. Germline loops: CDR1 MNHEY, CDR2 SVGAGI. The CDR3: CASSYSKLRANYGYTF. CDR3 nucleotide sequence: TGTGCCAGCAGTTACTCGAAATTACGGGCTAACTATGGCTACACCTTC.

The CDR3 loop is CASSSAGVLGEQFF. The DNA for the CDR3 is TGTGCCAGCAGTTCAGCGGGGGTTCTCGGGGAGCAGTTCTTC. The chain employs TRBV7-9 and TRBJ2-1; 8 bases are shared with TRBD2. With V trimmed by 6 bases and J by 10 bases, 11 bases remained unmatched. Germline assignment: CDR1 SEHNR and CDR2 FQNEAQ (reference sequence). This CDR3 comprises 14 residues. The entire variable domain, with the rest obtained from reference TRBV7-9 and TRBJ2-1, is as follows: DTGVSQNPRHKITKRGQNVTFRCDPISEHNRLYWYRQTLGQGPEFLTYFQNEAQLEKSRLLSDRFSAERPKGSFSTLEIQRTEQGDSAMYLCASSSAGVLGEQFFGPGTRLTVL.

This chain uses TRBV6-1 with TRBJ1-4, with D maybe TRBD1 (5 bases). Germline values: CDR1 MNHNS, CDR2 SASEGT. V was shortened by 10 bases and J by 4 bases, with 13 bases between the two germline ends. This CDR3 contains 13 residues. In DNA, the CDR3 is TGTGCCACCATCCAGGGATTTAATGAAAAACTGTTTTTT. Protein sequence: CATIQGFNEKLFF.

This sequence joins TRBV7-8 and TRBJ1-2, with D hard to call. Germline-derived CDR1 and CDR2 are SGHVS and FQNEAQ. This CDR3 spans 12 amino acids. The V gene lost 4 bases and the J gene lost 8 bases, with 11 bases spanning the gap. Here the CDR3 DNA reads TGTGCCAGCAGCTATCTGACTGGGGGCTACACCTTC. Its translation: CASSYLTGGYTF.